The 3 T cell receptor beta chains below were found in one sample sequenced in a study of control samples from healthy donors and cancer patients. The assay was immunoSEQ multiplex PCR, and TCRdb's table has in-frame clones only and misses some. Found here are 100,000 to 150,000 clones, around nine tenths of them singletons; the top ten hold about 2.5%. Specimen: blood. These receptors all come from a man between 40 and 49 years old in good health.

The CDR3 DNA sequence: TGTGCCAGCAGTTCCTTTGCGAGCGGGGGGGCCTCGGATACGCAGTATTTT. Translated: CASSSFASGGASDTQYF. The chain couples TRBV27 to TRBJ2-3, with 10 bases lining up with TRBD2. The CDR3 is 17 residues long. Germline CDR1 reads MNHEY; CDR2 reads SMNVEV (reference sequence). V shed 4 bases, J shed 6 bases, and the junction held 13 bases outside the gene matches.

The J gene is TRBJ1-5, the V gene TRBV7-9; unclear D gene. This CDR3 has 12 amino acids. Trimming cost V 3 bases and J 3 bases, with 3 bases left between them. Germline V gene data show CDR1 as SEHNR and CDR2 as FQNEAQ (reference sequence). The CDR3 loop reads CASSFDNQPQHF. In nucleotides, the CDR3 is TGTGCCAGCAGCTTTGACAATCAGCCCCAGCATTTT. The full variable domain, rest sourced from reference TRBV7-9 and TRBJ1-5, is DTGVSQNPRHKITKRGQNVTFRCDPISEHNRLYWYRQTLGQGPEFLTYFQNEAQLEKSRLLSDRFSAERPKGSFSTLEIQRTEQGDSAMYLCASSFDNQPQHFGDGTRLSIL.

The chain recombines TRBV18 with TRBJ1-2; perhaps TRBD1 as D (5 bases). The length of the CDR3 is 14 residues. Germline CDR1 is KGHSH and CDR2 is LQKENI. Trimming cost V 6 bases and J 4 bases, with 15 bases left between them. The CDR3 DNA sequence: TGTGCCAGCTCGCTCCAACAGGCCTCCTATGGCTACACCTTC. As protein: CASSLQQASYGYTF.